Below, 31 T cell receptor beta chains from the same sample are listed, as sequenced in a study of blood T cell repertoires in COVID-19. Clones were sequenced by immunoSEQ multiplex PCR, and TCRdb holds only the in-frame ones, with some missing. This sample yields roughly 400,000 clones, of which roughly 89% are seen a single time; 10% belongs to the top ten. The sample taken for sequencing was PBMCs or T cells enriched from blood (not recorded which). The receptors come from a woman in her forties or fifties who had recovered from COVID-19.

The rearrangement uses TRBV30 and TRBJ2-1, with TRBD2 matching over 8 bases. The CDR3 spans 12 residues. V trimming: 0 bases; J trimming: 10 bases; junction bases outside the gene matches: 2. Germline values: CDR1 GTSNPN, CDR2 SVGIG (reference sequence). Here the CDR3 reads CAWSVLAAEQFF. The CDR3 nucleotides are TGTGCCTGGAGTGTACTAGCGGCCGAGCAGTTCTTC. Together with reference TRBV30 and TRBJ2-1, the CDR3 gives the full variable domain: SQTIHQWPATLVQPVGSPLSLECTVEGTSNPNLYWYRQAAGRGLQLLFYSVGIGQISSEVPQNLSASRPQDRQFILSSKKLLLSDSGFYLCAWSVLAAEQFFGPGTRLTVL.

The V and J genes are TRBV2 and TRBJ2-5; possible D gene TRBD1, 6 bases. V was clipped by 6 bases and J by 4 bases, with 24 bases between them. The CDR3 runs 17 residues. CDR1 and CDR2 (germline): SNHLY, FYNNEI. CDR3 protein: CASRRAGQGLLGETQYF. The CDR3 coding sequence is TGTGCCAGCAGGAGGGCTGGGCAGGGGCTCCTCGGAGAGACCCAGTACTTC.

The chain uses TRBV30 and TRBJ1-2; 8 bases match TRBD1. Germline V gives CDR1 GTSNPN, CDR2 SVGIG (reference sequence). The junction had 4 bases not matched to a gene; V was cut back by 3 bases and J by 1 base. This CDR3 spans 14 amino acids. CDR3 sequence (DNA): TGTGCCTGGAGGGACGACAGGGGTAACTATGGCTACACCTTC. Translated: CAWRDDRGNYGYTF.

This chain links TRBV6-5 with TRBJ1-6; possible D gene TRBD1, 5 bases. CDR1 is MNHEY and CDR2 is SVGAGI in the germline V gene. V dropped 6 bases and J dropped 8 bases, with 11 bases sitting between them. This CDR3 contains 13 residues. CDR3 bases: TGTGCCAGCAGCCCCGACAGATATTCACCCCTCCACTTT. This codes for CASSPDRYSPLHF.

The rearrangement links TRBV5-1 to TRBJ2-7; D is perhaps TRBD1 (6 bases). Germline assignment: CDR1 SGHRS and CDR2 YFSETQ. CDR3 length: 16 amino acids. V dropped 5 bases and J dropped 4 bases, with 22 bases sitting between them. The CDR3 coding sequence is TGCGCCAGCAGTAGCTTCACAGGGACGTCTTCTTACGAGCAGTACTTC. Its protein is CASSSFTGTSSYEQYF. The variable domain in full, completed from reference TRBV5-1 and TRBJ2-7, reads KAGVTQTPRYLIKTRGQQVTLSCSPISGHRSVSWYQQTPGQGLQFLFEYFSETQRNKGNFPGRFSGRQFSNSRSEMNVSTLELGDSALYLCASSSFTGTSSYEQYFGPGTRLTVT.

V usage is TRBV6-5 and J usage is TRBJ1-1; TRBD1 aligns across 9 bases. Germline V CDR1 and CDR2: MNHEY, SVGAGI. The V gene end was trimmed by 4 bases and the J gene end by 7 bases; junction bases not matched to a gene: 10. The CDR3 covers 15 residues. CDR3 coding DNA: TGTGCCAGCAGTTCATCCGGACAGGGGCCGTTTGAAGCTTTCTTT. It translates to CASSSSGQGPFEAFF.

The V and J genes are TRBV2 and TRBJ1-2; possible D gene TRBD1, 6 bases. With 6 bases removed from V and 6 bases from J, the gap between germline ends came to 14 bases. Germline assignment: CDR1 SNHLY and CDR2 FYNNEI. This CDR3 is 13 amino acids long. In DNA, the CDR3 is TGTGCCAGCAGCCCGAAACAGGGTCATGGCTACACCTTC. Protein sequence: CASSPKQGHGYTF. The full variable domain, with the rest looked up from reference TRBV2 and TRBJ1-2, is EPEVTQTPSHQVTQMGQEVILRCVPISNHLYFYWYRQILGQKVEFLVSFYNNEISEKSEIFDDQFSVERPDGSNFTLKIRSTKLEDSAMYFCASSPKQGHGYTFGSGTRLTVV.

This clone was seen once. The chain joins TRBV10-3 to TRBJ1-5, with TRBD1 as a possible D gene (6 bases). CDR1 and CDR2 (germline): ENHRY, SYGVKD. Trimming took off 1 base at V and 7 bases at J, with 14 bases between the two ends. The CDR3 runs 15 residues. CDR3 DNA sequence: TGTGCCATCAGTGAGTGGCAGGGGATATTCCAGCCCCAGCATTTT. Protein product: CAISEWQGIFQPQHF.

This chain uses TRBV5-4 with TRBJ2-2; no reliable D call. The ends were cut back, 0 bases at V and 3 bases at J, with 3 bases in the middle. In germline, CDR1 is SGHNT, CDR2 YYREEE (reference sequence). This CDR3 has 13 amino acids. The CDR3 region is CASSLVDTGELFF. CDR3 bases: TGTGCCAGCAGCTTGGTAGACACCGGGGAGCTGTTTTTT.

The chain carries TRBV4-2 and TRBJ1-1, with D unresolved. Germline V gene data show CDR1 as LGHNA and CDR2 as YNFKEQ. CDR3 size: 15 residues. Trimming removed 6 bases from V and 1 base from J, with 15 bases in between. CDR3 bases: TGTGCCAGCAGTCCTGAAGAAAACAGGAACACTGAAGCTTTCTTT. The encoded protein is CASSPEENRNTEAFF.

The chain links TRBV5-5 to TRBJ2-2, with D perhaps matching TRBD2 (7 bases). Trimming cost V 0 bases and J 4 bases, with 10 bases left between them. CDR1 is SGHKS and CDR2 is YYEKEE in the germline V gene (reference sequence). The CDR3 has 15 residues. The CDR3 region is CASSLDGGPTGELFF. Written as DNA, the CDR3 is TGTGCCAGCAGCTTGGACGGGGGGCCCACCGGGGAGCTGTTTTTT.

CDR3 in DNA: TGCGCCAGCAGTCAAATAGCGGAATCCTACAATGAGCAGTTCTTC. Amino acids: CASSQIAESYNEQFF. V and J are TRBV4-1 and TRBJ2-1; D possibly corresponds to TRBD2 (6 bases). In germline, CDR1 is MGHRA, CDR2 YSYEKL. CDR3 length: 15 amino acids. The V and J ends lost 6 bases and 1 base respectively, with 13 bases between them.

The chain recombines TRBV2 with TRBJ2-7, with D hard to call. Trimming pared 3 bases from V and 5 bases from J, leaving 5 bases between. This CDR3 contains 11 residues. CDR1 and CDR2 (germline): SNHLY, FYNNEI. CDR3 sequence: CASSEAHEQYF. DNA of the CDR3: TGTGCCAGCAGTGAGGCTCACGAGCAGTACTTC.

This clone occurred once. This chain uses TRBV11-3 with TRBJ2-1; 7 bases agree with TRBD2. The CDR3 length is 15 residues. V dropped 5 bases and J dropped 2; count of bases not matched to a gene: 6. Germline V gene sequence: CDR1 SGHNT, CDR2 YENEEA. CDR3 residues: CASSPPGGTYNEQFF. DNA for the CDR3: TGTGCCAGCAGCCCCCCCGGGGGGACCTACAATGAGCAGTTCTTC. The entire variable domain, with the rest obtained from reference TRBV11-3 and TRBJ2-1, is as follows: EAGVVQSPRYKIIEKKQPVAFWCNPISGHNTLYWYLQNLGQGPELLIRYENEEAVDDSQLPKDRFSAERLKGVDSTLKIQPAELGDSAVYLCASSPPGGTYNEQFFGPGTRLTVL.

The genes are TRBV20-1 and TRBJ1-6; perhaps TRBD1 as D (6 bases). Germline V gene data show CDR1 as DFQATT and CDR2 as SNEGSKA (reference sequence). The CDR3 runs 15 residues. V lost 3 bases, J lost 9 bases, and 18 bases lay in between. The CDR3 region has the DNA TGCAGTGCTAGTGGGACGCAGGGGTTACGTTCACCCCTCCACTTT. It is translated as CSASGTQGLRSPLHF.

This sequence joins TRBV7-6 and TRBJ2-3, with 9 bases fitting TRBD1. The CDR3 runs 15 residues. In germline, CDR1 is SGHVS, CDR2 FNYEAQ. The trim removed 4 bases at V and 2 bases at J, leaving 4 bases unmatched. This CDR3 is CASSWTGAITDTQYF. The CDR3 nucleotides are TGTGCCAGCAGCTGGACAGGGGCGATCACAGATACGCAGTATTTT. The complete variable domain, with remaining parts taken from reference TRBV7-6 and TRBJ2-3, reads GAGVSQSPRYKVTKRGQDVALRCDPISGHVSLYWYRQALGQGPEFLTYFNYEAQQDKSGLPNDRFSAERPEGSISTLTIQRTEQRDSAMYRCASSWTGAITDTQYFGPGTRLTVL.

The chain uses TRBV24-1 and TRBJ2-5; 9 bases agree with TRBD1. V shed 9 bases, J shed 3 bases, and the junction held 7 bases outside the gene matches. CDR1 is KGHDR, CDR2 SFDVKD, per germline. This CDR3 spans 14 amino acids. The CDR3 sequence: CATCPRDREETQYF. CDR3 in DNA: TGTGCCACCTGTCCCCGGGACAGGGAAGAGACCCAGTACTTC.

CDR3 residues: CASSSLGLNTEAFF. CDR3 in DNA: TGTGCCAGCAGTTCCCTCGGTTTGAACACTGAAGCTTTCTTT. The rearrangement links TRBV28 to TRBJ1-1; the D is unclear. From germline, CDR1 is MDHEN and CDR2 SYDVKM. V was shortened by 4 bases and J by 0 bases, with 9 bases between the two germline ends. This CDR3 is 14 amino acids long. The full variable domain, its missing parts supplied by reference TRBV28 and TRBJ1-1, is DVKVTQSSRYLVKRTGEKVFLECVQDMDHENMFWYRQDPGLGLRLIYFSYDVKMKEKGDIPEGYSVSREKKERFSLILESASTNQTSMYLCASSSLGLNTEAFFGQGTRLTVV.

The V and J genes are TRBV4-1 and TRBJ2-2; D is undetermined. V lost 0 bases and J 7 bases, leaving 9 bases between the germline ends. Germline loops: CDR1 MGHRA, CDR2 YSYEKL. There are 14 residues in the CDR3. The CDR3: CASSQEGRGGELFF. DNA of the CDR3: TGCGCCAGCAGCCAAGAAGGTCGCGGCGGGGAGCTGTTTTTT.

The rearrangement links TRBV6-5 to TRBJ1-3; possibly TRBD1 for D (5 bases). Germline loops: CDR1 MNHEY, CDR2 SVGAGI. The CDR3 contains 16 residues. V lost 2 bases and J lost 0, with 11 bases in between. The CDR3 DNA follows: TGTGCCAGCAGTTACACGTGGGGGGGCTCTGGAAACACCATATATTTT. This codes for CASSYTWGGSGNTIYF.

J is TRBJ2-7 and V is TRBV11-2; 9 bases match TRBD1. CDR1 is SGHAT and CDR2 is FQNNGV in the germline V gene. The CDR3 totals 16 residues. With 2 bases clipped from V and 4 bases from J, the junction kept 9 bases outside the gene matches. The CDR3 DNA reads TGTGCCAGCAGCTTAAACTCCGGGACAGGGAATTACGAGCAGTACTTC. This codes for CASSLNSGTGNYEQYF.

This sequence joins TRBV7-3 and TRBJ2-2, with TRBD1 matching 8 bases. CDR1 is SGHTA, CDR2 FQGTGA, per germline. V lost 6 bases to trimming and J lost 1 base; unmatched junction nucleotides: 7. This CDR3 is built from 16 residues. The CDR3 nucleotides are TGTGCCAGCAGACCCCGTGGGACAGGGAACACCGGGGAGCTGTTTTTT. This encodes CASRPRGTGNTGELFF.

The count of this clone is one. The chain employs TRBV7-6 and TRBJ2-3; tentatively, D is TRBD2 (6 bases). This CDR3 is 15 amino acids long. Trimming cost V 5 bases and J 5 bases, with 17 bases left between them. In germline, CDR1 is SGHVS, CDR2 FNYEAQ. CDR3 region: CASSGGLIGLDTQYF. The DNA for the CDR3 is TGTGCCAGCAGCGGAGGGCTAATAGGTCTAGATACGCAGTATTTT.

The genes are TRBV5-1 and TRBJ1-2, with 8 nucleotides matching TRBD1. V dropped 4 bases and J dropped 5; count of bases not matched to a gene: 10. Germline CDR1 reads SGHRS; CDR2 reads YFSETQ. The CDR3 has 15 residues. The CDR3 nucleotides read TGCGCCAGCAGCCAAAGACAGGGGCCAATTTATGGCTACACCTTC. Translating gives CASSQRQGPIYGYTF.

The CDR3 DNA sequence: TGTGCCAGTAGGAGGCGGGAGGTCACAGATACGCAGTATTTT. This encodes CASRRREVTDTQYF. The V and J genes are TRBV19 and TRBJ2-3; TRBD2 aligns across 8 bases. J gave up 2 bases and V 6 bases, and 4 bases lay outside the gene matches. This CDR3 comprises 14 residues. CDR1 and CDR2 (germline): LNHDA, SQIVND (reference sequence).

This chain joins TRBV3-1 (or the pseudogene TRBV3-2) and TRBJ1-2; maybe TRBD1 (6 bases). Germline V CDR1 and CDR2: LGHDT, YNNKEL (reference sequence). The CDR3 totals 15 residues. The V and J ends lost 4 bases and 4 bases respectively, with 16 bases between them. CDR3 region: CASSRGLDSGYGYTF. For the CDR3, the DNA is TGTGCCAGCAGCCGGGGATTGGACAGTGGCTATGGCTACACCTTC.

The chain couples TRBV18 to TRBJ2-5; D remains unclear. Deletions cut 2 bases from V and 5 bases from J, with 6 bases between. CDR1 is KGHSH, CDR2 LQKENI, per germline. The CDR3 has 12 residues. CDR3 amino acids: CASSPGRETQYF. CDR3 in DNA: TGTGCCAGCTCACCAGGTCGGGAGACCCAGTACTTC.

V is TRBV7-9 and J is TRBJ1-5, with D maybe TRBD1 (6 bases). V was trimmed by 5 bases and J by 7 bases, leaving 12 bases between them. The germline gives CDR1 SEHNR, CDR2 FQNEAQ (reference sequence). The CDR3 has 13 residues. The DNA for the CDR3 is TGTGCCAGCAGCAAACAGGGTGGGCAGCCCCAGCATTTT. This translates into CASSKQGGQPQHF.

For this clone: A much larger clone lies a single base off, so this may be a read error. This sample includes further DNA sequences coding for the same CDR3. This chain joins TRBV12-3 or TRBV12-4 and TRBJ2-3; D is ambiguous. Trimming removed 5 bases from V and 3 bases from J, with 3 bases in between. CDR3 length equals 11 residues. CDR3 DNA sequence: TGTGCCAGCAGTCTAACAGATACGCAGTATTTT. This sequence encodes CASSLTDTQYF.

The rearrangement joins TRBV13 to TRBJ1-2; 12 bases are shared with TRBD1. The CDR3 covers 18 residues. After removal of 7 bases from V and 3 bases from J, the junction contained 15 bases not matched to a gene. Germline V gene sequence: CDR1 PRHDT, CDR2 FYEKMQ (reference sequence). CDR3 sequence (DNA): TGTGCCAGCACATCAATAGGGGACAGGGGGCTTTTGGACTATGGCTACACCTTC. The encoded protein is CASTSIGDRGLLDYGYTF.

The V and J genes are TRBV7-6 and TRBJ2-7, with a tentative D call TRBD1 (5 bases). Per the germline V gene, CDR1 is SGHVS and CDR2 is FNYEAQ. CDR3 size: 13 residues. Trimming took off 5 bases at V and 6 bases at J, with 14 bases between the two ends. CDR3 residues: CASSPQGSGEQYF. CDR3 nucleotide sequence: TGTGCCAGCAGCCCCCAGGGATCTGGCGAGCAGTACTTC.